A few counts support the clone carrying this TCR beta chain. Its antigen is unknown. The V gene's germline CDR1 is MDHEN and CDR2 SYDVKM. Trimming pared 1 base from V and 5 bases from J, leaving 21 bases between. The CDR3 totals 18 residues. Pools of viral peptides were used by the ViraFEST assay to expand antigen-specific CD4+ T cells ahead of sequencing. Following a roughly 9-day culture, CD4+ T cells were purified. Nucleocapsid antibodies were negative in the vaccine recipients, who had never had SARS-CoV-2 infection. Peptides at about 10 ug/ml and IL-2 at about 9.2 IU/ml were added to more than 1.5 million PBMC per well. IL-2 medium was substituted for half the medium on days 3 and 7. This sample is drawn from a study of vaccination effects on CD4 cells after COVID-19. Study-level findings and limits: Late in the post-vaccination period, infection-induced and vaccine-induced clones underwent marked clonal contraction. Few convalescent patients and no early post-infection timepoints were included in the study.

TCRdb keeps only in-frame clones here, not all; method: immunoSEQ multiplex PCR. The sample consists of tens of thousands of clones, under 75% of them appearing once. The sequenced sample was CD4+ T cells from PBMCs cultured with SARS-CoV-2 spike peptides, obtained before COVID-19 vaccination. The sequence derives from a human donor who received a COVID-19 vaccine. This chain uses TRBV28 with TRBJ1-5; a weak D match, TRBD1 (6 bases). The chain's CDR3 is CASSLSQGLGSSDQPQHF. CDR3 DNA sequence: TGTGCCAGCAGTTTATCCCAGGGGTTGGGCTCTTCGGATCAGCCCCAGCATTTT.